The 11 T cell receptor beta chains below come from one sample, sequenced in a study of Ad26.COV2.S vaccination and SARS-CoV-2 variants. Here immunoSEQ multiplex PCR was the method, and the copy in TCRdb shows in-frame clones only, minus some. The sample includes a few hundred thousand clones, about nine tenths of them seen just once. Treatment in this sample: 15 to 20 received Ad26.COV2.S at low or high dose, single or two shots; several received placebo; per-sample allocation not given. After the first vaccine or placebo injection, samples were drawn on day 63. The source material was peripheral blood, sampled in a trial of Ad26.COV2.S vaccine versus placebo. The origin of the receptors is a person between 18 and 60 years old who received the Ad26.COV2.S COVID-19 vaccine or a placebo.

The chain recombines TRBV5-1 with TRBJ1-2, with TRBD1 matching 7 bases. This CDR3 contains 14 residues. Germline V gene sequence: CDR1 SGHRS, CDR2 YFSETQ. J was trimmed by 3 bases and V by 4 bases; bases with no gene match: 6. The CDR3 DNA sequence: TGCGCCAGCAGCATAGGGACAGCGGACTATGGCTACACCTTC. Protein: CASSIGTADYGYTF.

The V gene is TRBV23-1, the J gene TRBJ1-1, with TRBD1 matching 7 bases. TRBV23-1 counts as an open reading frame of uncertain function. This CDR3 is 17 amino acids long. V gave up 3 bases and J gave up 5 bases; unmatched junction bases: 15. CDR3 sequence: CASSHPDRAGLRTEAFF. The CDR3 coding sequence is TGCGCCAGCAGTCACCCCGACAGGGCGGGCCTAAGAACTGAAGCTTTCTTT.

The J gene is TRBJ1-6, the V gene TRBV11-2; tentative D call: TRBD1 (5 bases). Deletions cut 5 bases from V and 0 bases from J, with 11 bases between. The CDR3 is made up of 16 amino acids. Germline V gives CDR1 SGHAT, CDR2 FQNNGV. Written as DNA, the CDR3 is TGTGCCAGCAGCCCACGACAGAGCTCCTATAATTCACCCCTCCACTTT. The encoded protein is CASSPRQSSYNSPLHF.

This clone came up a few times. The chain joins TRBV19 to TRBJ1-2, with a possible D match to TRBD1 (5 bases). The CDR3 has 14 amino acids. Germline-derived CDR1 and CDR2 are LNHDA and SQIVND (reference sequence). Trimming cost V 1 base and J 2 bases, with 8 bases left between them. This CDR3 is CASSIGSGNYGYTF. The CDR3 nucleotides are TGTGCCAGTAGTATAGGCTCAGGGAACTATGGCTACACCTTC.

The chain links TRBV3-1 (or the pseudogene TRBV3-2) to TRBJ1-1, with D unclear. Per the germline V gene, CDR1 is LGHDT and CDR2 is YNNKEL (reference sequence). V shed 0 bases and J shed 0 bases, with 14 bases lying between them. CDR3 length: 17 residues. The DNA for the CDR3 is TGTGCCAGCAGCCAAGAATGGGCCATTTCAATGAACACTGAAGCTTTCTTT. Translated, it gives CASSQEWAISMNTEAFF.

The chain employs TRBV7-3 and TRBJ2-5, with D possibly matching TRBD2 (5 bases). Germline CDR1 and CDR2: SGHTA and FQGTGA. V lost 4 bases, J lost 4 bases, and 10 bases lay in between. The CDR3 runs to 13 residues. In DNA, the CDR3 is TGTGCCAGCAGCTCCCGTCGGGGAGAGACCCAGTACTTC. Amino acid sequence: CASSSRRGETQYF.

V is TRBV27 and J is TRBJ2-3, with 10 bases fitting TRBD1. Germline V gene lookup returns CDR1 MNHEY and CDR2 SMNVEV (reference sequence). This CDR3 is built from 13 residues. Trimming removed 11 bases from V and 7 bases from J; junction bases left unmatched: 9. The CDR3 bases are TGTGCCGTCCGGGGACAGGGGTCCAATACGCAGTATTTT. Protein sequence: CAVRGQGSNTQYF.

This clone is a singleton in its sample. The chain couples TRBV30 to TRBJ2-4; D remains unclear. Germline V lookup: CDR1 GTSNPN, CDR2 SVGIG (reference sequence). The length of the CDR3 is 15 residues. V was clipped by 0 bases and J by 2 bases, with 11 bases between them. The CDR3 DNA reads TGTGCCTGGAGTGTCTTCAGTGTGTCCAAAAACATTCAGTACTTC. Its protein is CAWSVFSVSKNIQYF.

The chain is built from TRBV29-1 and TRBJ2-5, with D possibly matching TRBD2 (7 bases). The V end lost 6 bases, the J end lost 4 bases, and 18 bases lay between the germline ends. This CDR3 has 14 amino acids. Germline V CDR1 and CDR2: SQVTM, ANQGSEA. The CDR3 DNA follows: TGCAGCGTCCTGTCGGGGGGCATAGGAGAGACCCAGTACTTC. Amino acids: CSVLSGGIGETQYF.

This rearrangement joins TRBV4-1 to TRBJ2-1, with D possibly TRBD1 on 6 matching bases. From germline, CDR1 is MGHRA and CDR2 YSYEKL. The V and J ends lost 2 bases and 5 bases respectively, with 7 bases between them. CDR3 length: 13 amino acids. CDR3 residues: CASSQWTDNEQFF. CDR3 sequence (DNA): TGCGCCAGCAGCCAATGGACAGACAATGAGCAGTTCTTC.

The chain employs TRBV6-5 and TRBJ2-7; tentatively, D is TRBD1 (6 bases). Per the germline V gene, CDR1 is MNHEY and CDR2 is SVGAGI. The CDR3 totals 14 residues. V shed 0 bases and J shed 6 bases, with 12 bases lying between them. Written as DNA, the CDR3 is TGTGCCAGCAGTTACTCACAGGGCAGGGGCGAGCAGTACTTC. Translation: CASSYSQGRGEQYF.